The 30 T cell receptor beta chains presented below share a single source sample, sequenced in a study of blood T cell repertoires in COVID-19. The assay was immunoSEQ multiplex PCR, and TCRdb's table has in-frame clones only and misses some. Of about 85,000 clones in the sample, 89% were seen once. The material sequenced was peripheral blood. Source of these receptors: a man aged 50 to 60 with acute or convalescent COVID-19.

The chain links TRBV28 to TRBJ2-3, with D possibly TRBD2 on 7 matching bases. Looked up from germline, CDR1 is MDHEN and CDR2 is SYDVKM. The CDR3 is made up of 15 amino acids. V was clipped by 10 bases and J by 10 bases, with 27 bases between them. CDR3 nucleotides: TGTGCCACGGCCACCGGGACTAAAGGGGGTCTAGCGCAGTATTTT. This codes for CATATGTKGGLAQYF.

The V gene is TRBV9, the J gene TRBJ1-1, with D possibly TRBD1 on 5 matching bases. Germline CDR1 SGDLS, CDR2 YYNGEE. V gave up 2 bases and J gave up 7 bases, with 15 bases separating them. The CDR3 runs 14 residues. The CDR3 bases are TGTGCCAGCAGCGTCACTCCTGGGGGGGTTGAAGCTTTCTTT. Translated, it gives CASSVTPGGVEAFF.

This rearrangement joins TRBV12-5 to TRBJ2-6; 9 bases match TRBD1. The CDR3 is 16 amino acids. The germline CDR1 and CDR2 sequences are LGHNT and FRNRAP. V was pared by 6 bases and J by 3 bases, with 6 bases of the junction left unmatched. For the CDR3, the DNA is TGTGCTAGTGGCCTCCGGACAGGGGTTGGGGCCAACGTCCTGACTTTC. Protein: CASGLRTGVGANVLTF. Looking up the rest from reference TRBV12-5 and TRBJ2-6 gives the full variable domain: DARVTQTPRHKVTEMGQEVTMRCQPILGHNTVFWYRQTMMQGLELLAYFRNRAPLDDSGMPKDRFSAEMPDATLATLKIQPSEPRDSAVYFCASGLRTGVGANVLTFGAGSRLTVL.

V usage is TRBV7-6 and J usage is TRBJ2-7; D unresolved. Germline V gene sequence: CDR1 SGHVS, CDR2 FNYEAQ. The V and J ends lost 0 bases and 0 bases respectively, with 3 bases between them. The CDR3 runs 13 residues. The CDR3 bases are TGTGCCAGCAGCTTAGCACACTCCTACGAGCAGTACTTC. Its translation is CASSLAHSYEQYF.

The CDR3 DNA sequence: TGTGCCAGCAGCTCGGGACTTTCTTACTACGAGCAGTACTTC. Translation: CASSSGLSYYEQYF. V is TRBV5-6 and J is TRBJ2-7; D may be TRBD2 (6 bases). Germline CDR1 SGHDT, CDR2 YYEEEE. The V gene lost 3 bases and the J gene lost 3 bases, with 13 bases spanning the gap. This CDR3 region has 14 residues.

This clone has only one observation. The V call is TRBV7-2, the J call TRBJ1-3; maybe TRBD1 (5 bases). Looked up from germline, CDR1 is SGHTA and CDR2 is FQGNSA. This CDR3 region has 15 residues. The ends were cut back, 5 bases at V and 5 bases at J, with 16 bases in the middle. In DNA, the CDR3 is TGTGCCAGCAGCGAACAGGTTTCTGTCAGAAACACCATATATTTT. Protein product: CASSEQVSVRNTIYF.

The rearrangement links TRBV18 to TRBJ2-3; tentative D call: TRBD1 (5 bases). The CDR3 has 13 amino acids. Germline V CDR1 and CDR2: KGHSH, LQKENI. Trimming stripped 7 bases from V and 1 base from J, with 9 bases between. The CDR3, as DNA: TGTGCCAGCTACGAAGGGGGCACAGATACGCAGTATTTT. This sequence encodes CASYEGGTDTQYF.

A remark on this clone: The junction shows a germline mismatch at one end, possibly a read error. The same CDR3 is also encoded by other DNA sequences in this sample. This chain connects TRBV12-3 or TRBV12-4 to TRBJ1-1, with D perhaps matching TRBD1 (6 bases). The CDR3 is 13 amino acids. CDR3 coding DNA: TGTGCCAGCAGCACCACAGGGTACACTGAGGCTTTCTTT. Translation gives CASSTTGYTEAFF.

V and J are TRBV4-2 and TRBJ2-3, with D unclear. Germline CDR1 is LGHNA and CDR2 is YNFKEQ. V lost 3 bases to trimming and J lost 2 bases, with 9 bases between them. The CDR3 sequence is 14 residues long. CDR3 region: CASSQTGSTDTQYF. CDR3 in DNA: TGTGCCAGCAGCCAGACTGGATCCACAGATACGCAGTATTTT.

V is TRBV6-1 and J is TRBJ1-2; D gene uncertain. The germline gives CDR1 MNHNS, CDR2 SASEGT. The V and J ends lost 1 base and 3 bases respectively, with 9 bases between them. The CDR3 totals 14 residues. The CDR3 nucleotides are TGTGCCAGCAGTGAAGATTCGCAGGACTATGGCTACACCTTC. Translated, it gives CASSEDSQDYGYTF.

The chain links TRBV15 to TRBJ1-4; perhaps TRBD1 as D (6 bases). The CDR3 has 15 amino acids. Trimming pared 1 base from V and 8 bases from J, leaving 14 bases between. Germline V gene sequence: CDR1 LNHNV, CDR2 YYDKDF (reference sequence). The CDR3 reads CATSRGGDMSEKLFF. The CDR3 bases are TGTGCCACCAGCAGAGGAGGGGACATGTCAGAAAAACTGTTTTTT.

This chain uses TRBV7-2 with TRBJ2-5; perhaps TRBD2 as D (6 bases). The germline V and J ends were trimmed by 5 bases and 3 bases, with 16 bases remaining between them. The CDR3 loop spans 15 amino acids. Germline CDR1 SGHTA, CDR2 FQGNSA. CDR3: CASSPRAGGEETQYF. As DNA, the CDR3 is TGTGCCAGCAGCCCCCGGGCCGGAGGGGAAGAGACCCAGTACTTC.

The rearrangement uses TRBV4-1 and TRBJ2-5; D not certain. Per germline, CDR1 MGHRA and CDR2 YSYEKL. V lost 3 bases and J lost 5, with 4 bases in between. The CDR3 spans 11 residues. CDR3 bases: TGCGCCAGCAGCCAGTCTGAGACCCAGTACTTC. This sequence encodes CASSQSETQYF.

The rearrangement links TRBV5-5 to TRBJ2-7; 7 bases map to TRBD1. V was clipped by 4 bases and J by 7 bases; unmatched bases: 11. The CDR3 sequence is 14 residues long. CDR1 is SGHKS and CDR2 is YYEKEE in the germline V gene (reference sequence). CDR3 DNA sequence: TGTGCCAGCAGCGCACAGGGGTCCCACCGTGAGCAGTACGTC. It is translated as CASSAQGSHREQYV.

The chain links TRBV4-1 to TRBJ2-2; no reliable D call. The CDR3 totals 17 residues. V lost 2 bases and J lost 5, with 18 bases in between. CDR1 is MGHRA and CDR2 is YSYEKL in the germline V gene. The CDR3 protein is CASSQTLRPEITGELFF. CDR3 nucleotide sequence: TGCGCCAGCAGCCAAACGTTGCGCCCGGAGATAACCGGGGAGCTGTTTTTT.

V gene TRBV6-2 or TRBV6-3 combines with J gene TRBJ2-5, with TRBD2 identical over 10 bases. Per the germline V gene, CDR1 is MNHEY and CDR2 is SVGEGT. The CDR3 totals 16 residues. J lost 2 bases, V lost 2 bases, and 5 bases had no gene match. The CDR3 DNA is TGTGCCAGCAGTTACGGTGGAGCGGGGGGGCAAGAGACCCAGTACTTC. Its translation is CASSYGGAGGQETQYF.

The chain recombines TRBV6-5 with TRBJ1-1; 7 bases agree with TRBD1. The CDR3 runs to 15 residues. The J segment lost 6 bases and the V segment lost 2 bases, leaving 9 bases of the junction unmatched. Per the germline V gene, CDR1 is MNHEY and CDR2 is SVGAGI. DNA of the CDR3: TGTGCCAGCAGTTACAGGGGGGACAGCTCCCCTGAAGCTTTCTTT. Protein: CASSYRGDSSPEAFF.

This sequence joins TRBV7-6 and TRBJ1-2; 7 positions agree with TRBD1. V was pared by 4 bases and J by 6 bases, with 8 bases of the junction left unmatched. This CDR3 contains 14 residues. CDR1 and CDR2 (germline): SGHVS, FNYEAQ. In nucleotides, the CDR3 is TGTGCCAGCAGCTCCTCAGGGGGAAGGGATGGCTACACCTTC. Its protein product is CASSSSGGRDGYTF.

The chain combines TRBV4-1 with TRBJ2-5, with D unclear. The length of the CDR3 is 15 residues. Per the germline V gene, CDR1 is MGHRA and CDR2 is YSYEKL. V was clipped by 1 base and J by 3 bases, with 12 bases between them. For the CDR3, the DNA is TGCGCCAGCAGCCAAGTGCCTGAACAGAAAGAGACCCAGTACTTC. Protein: CASSQVPEQKETQYF.

The gene calls are TRBV6-5 and TRBJ1-2; a weak D match, TRBD1 (5 bases). Looked up from germline, CDR1 is MNHEY and CDR2 is SVGAGI. Trimming took off 10 bases at V and 4 bases at J, with 16 bases between the two ends. There are 13 residues in the CDR3. The CDR3 region is CAIRGGKGYGYTF. DNA for the CDR3: TGTGCCATCCGCGGGGGAAAAGGCTATGGCTACACCTTC.

The genes are TRBV5-1 and TRBJ2-4; 16 bases map to TRBD2. Looked up from germline, CDR1 is SGHRS and CDR2 is YFSETQ. This CDR3 has 17 residues. The junction had 8 bases not matched to a gene; V was cut back by 3 bases and J by 8 bases. The DNA of the CDR3 is TGCGCCAGCAGCTGGGGTCCGGGACTAGCGGGAGGGGACATTCAGTACTTC. It encodes CASSWGPGLAGGDIQYF. Filled out from reference TRBV5-1 and TRBJ2-4, the complete variable domain reads KAGVTQTPRYLIKTRGQQVTLSCSPISGHRSVSWYQQTPGQGLQFLFEYFSETQRNKGNFPGRFSGRQFSNSRSEMNVSTLELGDSALYLCASSWGPGLAGGDIQYFGAGTRLSVL.

The rearrangement uses TRBV28 and TRBJ2-6; D call uncertain. Trimming cost V 2 bases and J 1 base, with 9 bases left between them. Germline V gives CDR1 MDHEN, CDR2 SYDVKM. The CDR3 spans 16 residues. The CDR3 nucleotides read TGTGCCAGCAGTTTACACGGTGAATCTGGGGCCAACGTCCTGACTTTC. Translation: CASSLHGESGANVLTF.

The V gene is TRBV30, the J gene TRBJ2-3; TRBD1 matches 9 bases. CDR3 length: 13 residues. Germline CDR1 and CDR2: GTSNPN and SVGIG (reference sequence). V was pared by 7 bases and J by 5 bases, with 7 bases of the junction left unmatched. This CDR3 is CALDRGEGDTQYF. The CDR3 bases are TGTGCCTTGGACAGGGGAGAGGGAGATACGCAGTATTTT.

The chain has TRBV2 and TRBJ1-5; TRBD1 agrees at 7 bases. Germline V CDR1 and CDR2: SNHLY, FYNNEI. The J segment lost 3 bases and the V segment lost 6 bases, leaving 8 bases of the junction unmatched. CDR3 length: 15 residues. DNA for the CDR3: TGTGCCAGCAGAGCTTCACAGGGGTTCAATCAGCCCCAGCATTTT. It translates to CASRASQGFNQPQHF.

This chain links TRBV3-1 (or the pseudogene TRBV3-2) with TRBJ2-7; 14 bases map to TRBD2. The junction had 1 base not matched to a gene; V was cut back by 5 bases and J by 4 bases. The length of the CDR3 is 14 residues. Germline CDR1 reads LGHDT; CDR2 reads YNNKEL (reference sequence). The DNA of the CDR3 is TGTGCCAGCAGCGGGACTAGCGGGAGTTACGAGCAGTACTTC. Residues: CASSGTSGSYEQYF.

The rearrangement joins TRBV13 to TRBJ2-7; TRBD2 matches 12 bases. The V segment lost 0 bases and the J segment 7 bases; nucleotides outside the gene matches: 7. This CDR3 is built from 16 residues. CDR1 PRHDT and CDR2 FYEKMQ come from the germline V gene (reference sequence). CDR3 sequence: CASSLGLAGGPGEQYF. CDR3 nucleotides: TGTGCCAGCAGCTTAGGGCTAGCGGGAGGGCCCGGAGAGCAGTACTTC.

CDR3 residues: CASSRGERKSYGYTF. Here the CDR3 DNA reads TGTGCCAGCAGCCGCGGGGAACGTAAATCTTATGGCTACACCTTC. The chain combines TRBV7-9 with TRBJ1-2; D remains ambiguous. The V and J ends lost 5 bases and 5 bases respectively, with 18 bases between them. Germline CDR1 and CDR2: SEHNR and FQNEAQ (reference sequence). This CDR3 comprises 15 residues.

The chain employs TRBV7-2 and TRBJ2-3; 7 nucleotides agree with TRBD1. This CDR3 is 15 amino acids long. Germline V gene lookup returns CDR1 SGHTA and CDR2 FQGNSA. V lost 4 bases to trimming and J lost 3 bases; unmatched junction nucleotides: 7. The CDR3: CASSSDRRRTDTQYF. As DNA, the CDR3 is TGTGCCAGCAGCTCGGACAGGAGGCGGACAGATACGCAGTATTTT.

The J gene is TRBJ1-1, the V gene TRBV15; TRBD1 might be the D (5 bases). Trimming shortened V by 4 bases and J by 5 bases, and 11 bases separated the two germline ends. This CDR3 contains 13 residues. Per the germline V gene, CDR1 is LNHNV and CDR2 is YYDKDF (reference sequence). The CDR3 reads CATSNGGGTEAFF. The CDR3 DNA reads as TGTGCCACCAGCAACGGGGGAGGGACTGAAGCTTTCTTT.

The rearrangement uses TRBV5-5 and TRBJ1-2; 12 bases align to TRBD1. V was clipped by 3 bases and J by 4 bases; unmatched bases: 7. CDR1 SGHKS and CDR2 YYEKEE come from the germline V gene (reference sequence). The CDR3 totals 16 residues. Written as DNA, the CDR3 is TGTGCCAGCAGCTACGCGGGACAGGGGGCTTTCTATGGCTACACCTTC. This sequence encodes CASSYAGQGAFYGYTF.